This T cell receptor (beta chain) was captured in a study of blood T cell repertoires in COVID-19. Overall study: Some COVID-19 samples were acute and others convalescent; all came from the United States, Italy and Spain. T cells, B-cell-depleted T cells, or PBMCs supplied cDNA or gDNA.

This clone was picked up one time. Followed over time, Seattle patients had been enrolled while infection was active. Per the authors' pipeline: The assay estimated nucleated cells by amplifying reference gene primers. This table comes from immunoSEQ multiplex PCR, and its TCRdb copy is limited to in-frame clones, with some not included. From that table come the V and J calls and clone size; the DNA was used to work out D and trimming. The sample lists around 330,000 clones, around 88% seen once, with 1.5% to 2% in the top ten. The ends lost 5 bases at V and 7 bases at J; junction bases unmatched: 6. The CDR3 runs 13 residues. Germline values: CDR1 SEHNR, CDR2 FQNEAQ (reference sequence).

The chain recombines TRBV7-9 with TRBJ1-1; 8 bases match TRBD1. Material for sequencing was peripheral blood. This receptor was identified in a woman in her twenties or thirties with COVID-19, enrolled during active disease. CDR3 sequence reads: CASSQGQGHEAFF. The CDR3 bases are TGTGCCAGCAGCCAAGGACAGGGACATGAAGCTTTCTTT.